Sequencing of this TCR beta chain was carried out in a study of cytomegalovirus exposure and HLA in healthy donors. Study-wide points: Among TCR beta chains, those listed as cytomegalovirus-associated numbered under 200.

Germline V gives CDR1 SGDLS, CDR2 YYNGEE. Losses at the gene ends were 3 bases for V and 4 bases for J; bases not matched to a gene: 6. CDR3 size: 14 residues. PCR involved 60 Vbeta and 13 Jbeta primers. Profiling relied on immunoSEQ multiplex PCR, and the TCRdb table lists in-frame clones only, not all of them. Altogether hundreds of thousands of clones are present, approximately 80% being singletons, with the ten largest covering about a sixth. As to this clone: Its antigen is not known.

Sequenced sample: PBMCs. This clonotype originated in a man aged 35-49 years in good health and CMV-seronegative. The chain carries TRBV9 and TRBJ1-1, with 7 bases fitting TRBD1. DNA for the CDR3: TGTGCCAGCAGCGGACGACAGGGTGGCACTGAAGCTTTCTTT. Protein sequence: CASSGRQGGTEAFF.